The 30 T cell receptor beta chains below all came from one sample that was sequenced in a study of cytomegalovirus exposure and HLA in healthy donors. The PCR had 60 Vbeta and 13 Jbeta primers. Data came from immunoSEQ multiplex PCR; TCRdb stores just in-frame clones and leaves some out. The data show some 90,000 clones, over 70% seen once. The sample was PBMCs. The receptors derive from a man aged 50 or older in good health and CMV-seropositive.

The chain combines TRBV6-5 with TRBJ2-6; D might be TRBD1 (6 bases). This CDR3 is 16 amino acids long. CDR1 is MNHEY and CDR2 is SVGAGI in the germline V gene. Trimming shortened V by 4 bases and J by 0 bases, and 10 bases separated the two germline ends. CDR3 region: CASSFYRDSGANVLTF. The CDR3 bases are TGTGCCAGCAGTTTCTACAGGGACTCTGGGGCCAACGTCCTGACTTTC.

In DNA, the CDR3 is TGCGCCAGCAGCTCCCCGGCCCTTGGCGGCAGGGTCACCTTC. Translated, it gives CASSSPALGGRVTF. V and J are TRBV5-1 and TRBJ1-2; a possible D gene is TRBD1 (5 bases). The ends were cut back, 3 bases at V and 13 bases at J, with 22 bases in the middle. Germline V lookup: CDR1 SGHRS, CDR2 YFSETQ. The CDR3 totals 14 residues.

CDR3: CASSGPGTGGADSGYTF. The CDR3 nucleotides are TGTGCCAGCAGTGGGCCCGGGACAGGGGGCGCAGATAGTGGCTACACCTTC. The chain combines TRBV2 with TRBJ1-2; 12 positions agree with TRBD1. Trimming removed 4 bases from V and 7 bases from J; junction bases left unmatched: 13. The germline V gene has CDR1 SNHLY and CDR2 FYNNEI. The CDR3 has 17 amino acids. The full variable domain, its missing parts supplied by reference TRBV2 and TRBJ1-2, is EPEVTQTPSHQVTQMGQEVILRCVPISNHLYFYWYRQILGQKVEFLVSFYNNEISEKSEIFDDQFSVERPDGSNFTLKIRSTKLEDSAMYFCASSGPGTGGADSGYTFGSGTRLTVV.

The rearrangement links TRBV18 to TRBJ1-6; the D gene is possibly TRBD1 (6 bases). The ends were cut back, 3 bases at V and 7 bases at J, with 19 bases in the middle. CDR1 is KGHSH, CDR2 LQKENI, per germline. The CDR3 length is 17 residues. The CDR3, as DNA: TGTGCCAGCTCACCTCCCATGGGGGGGCCGCGGAATTCACCCCTCCACTTT. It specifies CASSPPMGGPRNSPLHF.

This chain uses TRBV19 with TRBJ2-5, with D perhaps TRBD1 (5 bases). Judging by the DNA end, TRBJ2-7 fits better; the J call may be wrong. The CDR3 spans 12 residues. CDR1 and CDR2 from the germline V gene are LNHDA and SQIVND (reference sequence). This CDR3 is CASTQGLGEQYF. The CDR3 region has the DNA TGTGCCAGTACTCAGGGATTGGGCGAGCAGTACTTC.

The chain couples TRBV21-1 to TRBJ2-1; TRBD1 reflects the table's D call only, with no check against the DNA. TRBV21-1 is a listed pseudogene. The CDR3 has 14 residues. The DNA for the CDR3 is TGTGCCAGCCGAGAAACAGGGTCCTACAATGAGCAGTTCTTC. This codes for CASRETGSYNEQFF.

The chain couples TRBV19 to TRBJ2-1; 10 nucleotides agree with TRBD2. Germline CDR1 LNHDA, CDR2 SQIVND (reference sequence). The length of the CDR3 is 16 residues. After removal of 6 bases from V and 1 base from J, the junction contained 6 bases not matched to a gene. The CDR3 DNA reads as TGTGCCAGTAGAAGACTAGCGGGTGCATCCTACAATGAGCAGTTCTTC. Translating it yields CASRRLAGASYNEQFF. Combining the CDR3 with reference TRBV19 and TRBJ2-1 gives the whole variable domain DGGITQSPKYLFRKEGQNVTLSCEQNLNHDAMYWYRQDPGQGLRLIYYSQIVNDFQKGDIAEGYSVSREKKESFPLTVTSAQKNPTAFYLCASRRLAGASYNEQFFGPGTRLTVL.

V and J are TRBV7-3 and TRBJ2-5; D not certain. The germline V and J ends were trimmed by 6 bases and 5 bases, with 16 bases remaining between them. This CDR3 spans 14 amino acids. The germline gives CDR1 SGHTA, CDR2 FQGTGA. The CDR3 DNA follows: TGTGCCAGCAGGGTTGATTCCGCGTCGGAGACCCAGTACTTC. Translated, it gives CASRVDSASETQYF.

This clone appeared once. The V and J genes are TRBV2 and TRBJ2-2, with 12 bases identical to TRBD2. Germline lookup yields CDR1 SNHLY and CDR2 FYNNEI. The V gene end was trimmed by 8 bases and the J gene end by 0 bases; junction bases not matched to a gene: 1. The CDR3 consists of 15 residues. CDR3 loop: CASGLAGPNTGELFF. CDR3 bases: TGTGCCAGCGGACTAGCGGGACCGAACACCGGGGAGCTGTTTTTT.

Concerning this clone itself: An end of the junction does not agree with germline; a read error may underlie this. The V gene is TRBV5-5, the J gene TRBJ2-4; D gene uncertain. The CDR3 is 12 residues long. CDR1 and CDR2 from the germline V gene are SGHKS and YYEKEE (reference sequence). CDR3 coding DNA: TGTGCCAGCAGCTTGGCCTATCGGGTCTGGGACTTC. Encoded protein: CASSLAYRVWDF. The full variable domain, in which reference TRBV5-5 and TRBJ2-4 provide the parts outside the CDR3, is DAGVTQSPTHLIKTRGQQVTLRCSPISGHKSVSWYQQVLGQGPQFIFQYYEKEERGRGNFPDRFSARQFPNYSSELNVNALLLGDSALYLCASSLAYRVWDFGAGTRLSVL.

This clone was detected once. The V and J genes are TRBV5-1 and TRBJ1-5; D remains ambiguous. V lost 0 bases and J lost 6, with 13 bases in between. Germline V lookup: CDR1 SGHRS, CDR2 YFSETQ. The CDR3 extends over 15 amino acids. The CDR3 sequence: CASSLVGSPGQPQHF. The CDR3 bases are TGCGCCAGCAGCTTGGTAGGCAGTCCGGGTCAGCCCCAGCATTTT.

CDR3 region: CASSYEAGGGWTEAFF. DNA of the CDR3: TGTGCCAGCAGTTACGAAGCAGGGGGCGGTTGGACTGAAGCTTTCTTT. The chain links TRBV6-5 to TRBJ1-1; TRBD1 matches at 8 bases. Per the germline V gene, CDR1 is MNHEY and CDR2 is SVGAGI. The V segment lost 2 bases and the J segment 5 bases; nucleotides outside the gene matches: 10. The CDR3 is made up of 16 amino acids.

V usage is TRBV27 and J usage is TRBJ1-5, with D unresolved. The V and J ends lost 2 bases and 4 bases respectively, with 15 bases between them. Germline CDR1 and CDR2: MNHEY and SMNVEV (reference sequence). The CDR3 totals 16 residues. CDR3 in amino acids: CASSLDLLEGNQPQHF. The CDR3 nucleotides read TGTGCCAGCAGTTTAGATTTACTTGAGGGAAATCAGCCCCAGCATTTT.

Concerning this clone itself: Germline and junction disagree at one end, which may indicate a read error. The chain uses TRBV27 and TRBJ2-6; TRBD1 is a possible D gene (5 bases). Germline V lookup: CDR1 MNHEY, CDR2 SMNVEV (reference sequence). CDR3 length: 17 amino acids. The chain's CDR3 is CASSLSGRFSGANVPTF. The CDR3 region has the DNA TGTGCCAGCAGTTTGTCGGGCAGATTCTCTGGGGCCAACGTCCCGACTTTC.

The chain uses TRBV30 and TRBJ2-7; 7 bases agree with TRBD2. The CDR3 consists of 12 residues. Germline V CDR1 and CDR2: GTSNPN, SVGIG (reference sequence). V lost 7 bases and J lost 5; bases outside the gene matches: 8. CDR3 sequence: CASSGGLDEQYF. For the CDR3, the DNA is TGTGCCTCCTCCGGGGGGTTAGACGAGCAGTACTTC.

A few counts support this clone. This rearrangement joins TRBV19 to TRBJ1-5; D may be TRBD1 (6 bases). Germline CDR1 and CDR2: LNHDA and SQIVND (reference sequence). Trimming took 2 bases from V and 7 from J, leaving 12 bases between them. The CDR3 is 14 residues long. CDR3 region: CASSIWSGDQPQHF. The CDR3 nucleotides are TGTGCCAGTAGTATATGGTCAGGGGACCAGCCCCAGCATTTT.

CDR3 amino acids: CASSLSVTSYEQYF. The CDR3 coding sequence is TGTGCCAGTAGTCTCTCGGTAACGTCCTACGAGCAGTACTTC. This chain connects TRBV19 to TRBJ2-7; D unresolved. Trimming cost V 5 bases and J 1 base, with 12 bases left between them. Germline V gene sequence: CDR1 LNHDA, CDR2 SQIVND (reference sequence). CDR3 length: 14 amino acids. The full variable domain, completed using reference TRBV19 and TRBJ2-7, is DGGITQSPKYLFRKEGQNVTLSCEQNLNHDAMYWYRQDPGQGLRLIYYSQIVNDFQKGDIAEGYSVSREKKESFPLTVTSAQKNPTAFYLCASSLSVTSYEQYFGPGTRLTVT.

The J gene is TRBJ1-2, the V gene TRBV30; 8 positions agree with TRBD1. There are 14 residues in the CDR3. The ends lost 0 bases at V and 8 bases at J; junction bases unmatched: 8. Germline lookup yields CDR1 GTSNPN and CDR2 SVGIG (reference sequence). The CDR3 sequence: CAWSVEDRVGGYTF. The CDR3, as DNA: TGTGCCTGGAGTGTCGAGGACAGGGTTGGCGGCTACACCTTC. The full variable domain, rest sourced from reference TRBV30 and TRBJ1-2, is SQTIHQWPATLVQPVGSPLSLECTVEGTSNPNLYWYRQAAGRGLQLLFYSVGIGQISSEVPQNLSASRPQDRQFILSSKKLLLSDSGFYLCAWSVEDRVGGYTFGSGTRLTVV.

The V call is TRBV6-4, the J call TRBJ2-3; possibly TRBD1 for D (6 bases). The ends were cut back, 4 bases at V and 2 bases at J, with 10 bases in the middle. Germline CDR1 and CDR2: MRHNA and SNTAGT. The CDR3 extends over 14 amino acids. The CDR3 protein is CASSVTGFTDTQYF. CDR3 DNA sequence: TGTGCCAGCAGTGTTACAGGGTTCACAGATACGCAGTATTTT.

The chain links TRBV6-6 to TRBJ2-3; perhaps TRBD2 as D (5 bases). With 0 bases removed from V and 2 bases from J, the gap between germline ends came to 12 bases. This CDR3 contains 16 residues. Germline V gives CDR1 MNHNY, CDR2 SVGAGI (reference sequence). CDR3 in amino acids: CASSYSGNSYTDTQYF. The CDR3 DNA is TGTGCCAGCAGTTACTCCGGGAACTCGTACACAGATACGCAGTATTTT.

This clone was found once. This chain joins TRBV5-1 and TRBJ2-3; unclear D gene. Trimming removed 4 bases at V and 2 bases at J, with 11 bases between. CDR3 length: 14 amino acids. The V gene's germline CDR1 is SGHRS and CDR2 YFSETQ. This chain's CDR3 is CASSPNLYTDTQYF. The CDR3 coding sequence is TGCGCCAGCAGCCCAAACCTCTACACAGATACGCAGTATTTT.

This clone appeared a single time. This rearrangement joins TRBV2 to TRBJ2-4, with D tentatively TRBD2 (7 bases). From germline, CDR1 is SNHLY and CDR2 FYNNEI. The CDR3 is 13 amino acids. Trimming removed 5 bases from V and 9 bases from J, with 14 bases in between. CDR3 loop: CASSRGGEGIQYF. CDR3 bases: TGTGCCAGCAGTCGAGGGGGGGAAGGCATTCAGTACTTC.

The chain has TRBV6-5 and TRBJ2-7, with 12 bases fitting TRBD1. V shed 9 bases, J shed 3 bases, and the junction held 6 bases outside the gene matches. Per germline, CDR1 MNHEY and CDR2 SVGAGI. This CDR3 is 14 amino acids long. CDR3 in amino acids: CASTRDRGLYEQYF. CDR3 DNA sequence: TGTGCCAGTACCCGGGACAGGGGGCTCTACGAGCAGTACTTC.

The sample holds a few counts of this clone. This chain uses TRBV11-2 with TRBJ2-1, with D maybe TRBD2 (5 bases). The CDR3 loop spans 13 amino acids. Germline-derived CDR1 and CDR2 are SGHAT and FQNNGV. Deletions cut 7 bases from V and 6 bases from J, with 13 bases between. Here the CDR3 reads CASTRSGFNEQFF. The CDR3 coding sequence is TGTGCCAGCACCCGATCGGGGTTCAATGAGCAGTTCTTC.

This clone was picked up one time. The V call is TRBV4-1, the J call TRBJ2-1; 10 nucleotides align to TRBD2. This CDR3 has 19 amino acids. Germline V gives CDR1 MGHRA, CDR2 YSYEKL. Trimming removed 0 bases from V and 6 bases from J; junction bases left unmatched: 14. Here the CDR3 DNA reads TGCGCCAGCAGCCAAGATCCCGAATTAAGCGGGAGGGTGGTCAATGAGCAGTTCTTC. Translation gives CASSQDPELSGRVVNEQFF.

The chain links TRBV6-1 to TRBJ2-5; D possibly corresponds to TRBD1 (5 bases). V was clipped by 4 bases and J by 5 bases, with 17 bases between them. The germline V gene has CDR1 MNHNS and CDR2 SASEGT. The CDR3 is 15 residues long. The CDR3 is CASSVGARGAETQYF. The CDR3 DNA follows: TGTGCCAGCAGTGTAGGGGCCAGAGGTGCCGAGACCCAGTACTTC.

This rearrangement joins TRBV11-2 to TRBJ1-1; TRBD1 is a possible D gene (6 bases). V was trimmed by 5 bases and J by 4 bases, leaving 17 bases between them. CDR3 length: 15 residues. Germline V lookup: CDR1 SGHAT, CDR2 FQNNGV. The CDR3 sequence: CASSPPGAEITEAFF. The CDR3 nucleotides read TGTGCCAGCAGCCCCCCAGGGGCAGAAATCACTGAAGCTTTCTTT.

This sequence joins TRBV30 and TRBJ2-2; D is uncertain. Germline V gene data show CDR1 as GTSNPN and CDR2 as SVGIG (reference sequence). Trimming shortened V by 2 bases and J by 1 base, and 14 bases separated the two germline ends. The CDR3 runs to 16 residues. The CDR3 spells CAWSWPGAMNTGELFF. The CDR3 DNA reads TGTGCCTGGAGTTGGCCGGGTGCCATGAACACCGGGGAGCTGTTTTTT.

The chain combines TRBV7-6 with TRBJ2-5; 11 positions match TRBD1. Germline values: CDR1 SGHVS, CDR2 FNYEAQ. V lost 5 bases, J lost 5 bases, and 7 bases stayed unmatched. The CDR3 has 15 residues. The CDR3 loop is CASSGQGAVSETQYF. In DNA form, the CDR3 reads TGTGCCAGCAGCGGACAGGGGGCTGTTTCGGAGACCCAGTACTTC.

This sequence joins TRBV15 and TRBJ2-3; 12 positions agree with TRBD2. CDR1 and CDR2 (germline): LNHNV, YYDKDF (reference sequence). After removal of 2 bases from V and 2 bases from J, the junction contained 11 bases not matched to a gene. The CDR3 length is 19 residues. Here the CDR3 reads CATSRPRVGLAGITDTQYF. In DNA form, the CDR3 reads TGTGCCACCAGCAGACCCCGGGTAGGACTAGCGGGGATCACAGATACGCAGTATTTT. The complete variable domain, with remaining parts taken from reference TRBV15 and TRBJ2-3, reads DAMVIQNPRYQVTQFGKPVTLSCSQTLNHNVMYWYQQKSSQAPKLLFHYYDKDFNNEADTPDNFQSRRPNTSFCFLDIRSPGLGDTAMYLCATSRPRVGLAGITDTQYFGPGTRLTVL.